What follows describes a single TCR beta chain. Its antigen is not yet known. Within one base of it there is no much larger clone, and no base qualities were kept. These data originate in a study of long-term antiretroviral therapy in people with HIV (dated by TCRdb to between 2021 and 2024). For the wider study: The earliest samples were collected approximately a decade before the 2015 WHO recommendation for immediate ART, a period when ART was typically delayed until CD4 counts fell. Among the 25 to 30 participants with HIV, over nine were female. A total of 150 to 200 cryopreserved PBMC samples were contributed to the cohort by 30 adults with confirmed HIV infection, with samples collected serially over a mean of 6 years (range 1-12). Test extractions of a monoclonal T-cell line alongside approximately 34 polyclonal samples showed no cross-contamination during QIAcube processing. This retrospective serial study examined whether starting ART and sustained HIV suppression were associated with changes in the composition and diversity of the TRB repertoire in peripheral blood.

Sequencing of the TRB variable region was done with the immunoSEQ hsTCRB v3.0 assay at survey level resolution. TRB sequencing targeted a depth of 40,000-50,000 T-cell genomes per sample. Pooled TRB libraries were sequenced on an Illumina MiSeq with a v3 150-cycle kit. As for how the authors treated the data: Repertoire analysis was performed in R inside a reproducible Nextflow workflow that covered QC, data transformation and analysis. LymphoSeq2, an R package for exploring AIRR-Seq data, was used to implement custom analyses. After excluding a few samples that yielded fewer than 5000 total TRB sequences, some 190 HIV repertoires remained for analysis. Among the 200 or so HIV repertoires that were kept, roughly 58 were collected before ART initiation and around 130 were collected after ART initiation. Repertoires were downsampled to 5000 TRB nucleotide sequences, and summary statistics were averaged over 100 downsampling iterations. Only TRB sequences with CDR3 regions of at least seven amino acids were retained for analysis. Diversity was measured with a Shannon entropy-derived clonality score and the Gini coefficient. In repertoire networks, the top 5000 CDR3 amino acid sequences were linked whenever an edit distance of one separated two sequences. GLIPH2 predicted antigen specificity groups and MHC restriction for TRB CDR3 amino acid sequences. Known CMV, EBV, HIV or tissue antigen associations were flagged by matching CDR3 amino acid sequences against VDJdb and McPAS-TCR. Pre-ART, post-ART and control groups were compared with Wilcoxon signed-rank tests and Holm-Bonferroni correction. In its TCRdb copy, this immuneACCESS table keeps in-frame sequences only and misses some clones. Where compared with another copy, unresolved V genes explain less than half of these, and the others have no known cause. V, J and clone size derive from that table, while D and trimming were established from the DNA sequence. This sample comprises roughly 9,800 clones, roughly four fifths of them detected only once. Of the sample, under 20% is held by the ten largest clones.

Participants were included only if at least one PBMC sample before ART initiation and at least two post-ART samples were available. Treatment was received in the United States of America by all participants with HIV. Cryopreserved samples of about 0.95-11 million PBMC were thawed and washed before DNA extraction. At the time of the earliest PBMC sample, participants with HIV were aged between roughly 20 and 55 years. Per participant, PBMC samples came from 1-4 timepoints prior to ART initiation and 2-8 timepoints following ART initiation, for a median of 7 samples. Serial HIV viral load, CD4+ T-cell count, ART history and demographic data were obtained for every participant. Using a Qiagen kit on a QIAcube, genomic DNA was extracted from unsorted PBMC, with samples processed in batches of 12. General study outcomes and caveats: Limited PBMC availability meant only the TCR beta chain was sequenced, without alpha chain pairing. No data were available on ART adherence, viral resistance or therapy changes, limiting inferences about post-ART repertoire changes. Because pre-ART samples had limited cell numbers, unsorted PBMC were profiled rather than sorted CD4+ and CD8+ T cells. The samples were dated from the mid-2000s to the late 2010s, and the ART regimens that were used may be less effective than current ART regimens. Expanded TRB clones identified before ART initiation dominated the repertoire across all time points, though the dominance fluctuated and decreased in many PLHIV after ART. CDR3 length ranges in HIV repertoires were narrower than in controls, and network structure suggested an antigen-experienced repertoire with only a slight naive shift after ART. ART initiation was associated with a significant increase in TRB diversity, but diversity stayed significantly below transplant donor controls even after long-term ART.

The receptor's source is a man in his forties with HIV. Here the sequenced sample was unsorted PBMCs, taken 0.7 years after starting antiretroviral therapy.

The CDR3 protein is CASSSRGQTEAFF. The DNA sequence is given as TGTGCCAGTAGCTCTCGGGGACAGACTGAAGCTTTCTTT. This chain joins TRBV19 to TRBJ1-1, with TRBD1 matching 7 junction bases. CDR3 length: 13 amino acids, cysteine to phenylalanine. Only the CDR3 part of the read is kept: 39 bases, read in frame from the first base. The germline V gene (reference sequence) gives CDR1 as LNHDA and CDR2 as SQIVND. Germline trimming amounts to 6 bases on V and 5 bases on J, with 6 as the count of junction bases outside the gene matches.